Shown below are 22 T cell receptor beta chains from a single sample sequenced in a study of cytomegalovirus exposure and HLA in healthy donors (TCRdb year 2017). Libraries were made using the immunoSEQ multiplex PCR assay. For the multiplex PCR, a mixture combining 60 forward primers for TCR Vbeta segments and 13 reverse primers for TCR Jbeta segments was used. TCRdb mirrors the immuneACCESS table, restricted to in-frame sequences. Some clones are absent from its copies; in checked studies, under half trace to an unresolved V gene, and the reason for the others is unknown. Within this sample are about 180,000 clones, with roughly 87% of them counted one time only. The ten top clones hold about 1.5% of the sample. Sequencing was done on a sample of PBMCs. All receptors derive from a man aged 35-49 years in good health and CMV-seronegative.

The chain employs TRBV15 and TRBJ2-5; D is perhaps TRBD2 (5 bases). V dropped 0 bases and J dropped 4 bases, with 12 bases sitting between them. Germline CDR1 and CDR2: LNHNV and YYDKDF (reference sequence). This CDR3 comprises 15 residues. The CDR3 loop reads CATSRDRDGSETQYF. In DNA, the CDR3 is TGTGCCACCAGCAGAGATCGGGATGGGTCAGAGACCCAGTACTTC. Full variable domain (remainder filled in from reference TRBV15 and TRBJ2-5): DAMVIQNPRYQVTQFGKPVTLSCSQTLNHNVMYWYQQKSSQAPKLLFHYYDKDFNNEADTPDNFQSRRPNTSFCFLDIRSPGLGDTAMYLCATSRDRDGSETQYFGPGTRLLVL.

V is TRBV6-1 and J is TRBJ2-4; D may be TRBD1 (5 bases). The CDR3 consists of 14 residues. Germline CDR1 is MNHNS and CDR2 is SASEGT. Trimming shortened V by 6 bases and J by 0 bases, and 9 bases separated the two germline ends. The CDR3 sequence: CASSLGLAKNIQYF. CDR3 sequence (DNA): TGTGCCAGCAGCTTGGGGCTAGCCAAAAACATTCAGTACTTC.

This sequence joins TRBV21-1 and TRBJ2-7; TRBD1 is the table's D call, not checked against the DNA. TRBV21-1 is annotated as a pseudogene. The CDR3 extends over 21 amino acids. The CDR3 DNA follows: TGTGCCAGCAGCAAAGAAGGGTGTTCAACAGGGACCTATTGCCCCTCCTACGAGCAGTACTTC. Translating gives CASSKEGCSTGTYCPSYEQYF.

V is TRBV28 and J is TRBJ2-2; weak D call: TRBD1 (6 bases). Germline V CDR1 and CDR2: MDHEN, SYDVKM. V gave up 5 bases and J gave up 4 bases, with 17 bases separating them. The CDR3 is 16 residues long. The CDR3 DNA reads TGTGCCAGCAGTGGTGCCTTCACAGGGACCACCGGGGAGCTGTTTTTT. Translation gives CASSGAFTGTTGELFF. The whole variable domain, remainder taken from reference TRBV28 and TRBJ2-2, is DVKVTQSSRYLVKRTGEKVFLECVQDMDHENMFWYRQDPGLGLRLIYFSYDVKMKEKGDIPEGYSVSREKKERFSLILESASTNQTSMYLCASSGAFTGTTGELFFGEGSRLTVL.

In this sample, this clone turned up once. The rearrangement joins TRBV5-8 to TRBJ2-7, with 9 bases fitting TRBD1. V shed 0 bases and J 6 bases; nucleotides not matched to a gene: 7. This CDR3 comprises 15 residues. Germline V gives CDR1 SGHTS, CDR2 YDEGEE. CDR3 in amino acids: CASSLAGDRASEQYF. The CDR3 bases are TGTGCCAGCAGCTTGGCCGGGGACAGGGCCTCCGAGCAGTACTTC.

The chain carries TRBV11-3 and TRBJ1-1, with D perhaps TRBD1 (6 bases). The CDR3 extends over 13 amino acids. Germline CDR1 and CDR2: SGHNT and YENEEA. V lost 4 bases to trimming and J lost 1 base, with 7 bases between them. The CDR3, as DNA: TGTGCCAGCAGCTGGACAGAGAACACTGAAGCTTTCTTT. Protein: CASSWTENTEAFF.

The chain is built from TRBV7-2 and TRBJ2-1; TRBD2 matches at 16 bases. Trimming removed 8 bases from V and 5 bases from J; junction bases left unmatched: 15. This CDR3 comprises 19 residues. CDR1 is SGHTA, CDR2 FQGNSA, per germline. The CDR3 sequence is CASAWGLAGGPFPHNEQFF. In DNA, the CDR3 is TGTGCCAGCGCGTGGGGACTAGCGGGAGGGCCGTTTCCCCACAATGAGCAGTTCTTC.

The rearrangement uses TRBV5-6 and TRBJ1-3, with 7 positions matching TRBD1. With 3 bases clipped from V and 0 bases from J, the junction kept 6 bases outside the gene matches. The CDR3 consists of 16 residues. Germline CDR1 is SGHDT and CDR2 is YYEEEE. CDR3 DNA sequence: TGTGCCAGCAGCTCAAAGACAGGGCTCTCTGGAAACACCATATATTTT. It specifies CASSSKTGLSGNTIYF.

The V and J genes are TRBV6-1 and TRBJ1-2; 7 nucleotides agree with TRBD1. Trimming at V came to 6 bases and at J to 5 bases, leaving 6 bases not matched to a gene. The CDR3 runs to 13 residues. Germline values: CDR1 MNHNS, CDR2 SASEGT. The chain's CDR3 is CASSTNRGYGYTF. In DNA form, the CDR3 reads TGTGCCAGCAGCACCAACAGGGGATATGGCTACACCTTC.

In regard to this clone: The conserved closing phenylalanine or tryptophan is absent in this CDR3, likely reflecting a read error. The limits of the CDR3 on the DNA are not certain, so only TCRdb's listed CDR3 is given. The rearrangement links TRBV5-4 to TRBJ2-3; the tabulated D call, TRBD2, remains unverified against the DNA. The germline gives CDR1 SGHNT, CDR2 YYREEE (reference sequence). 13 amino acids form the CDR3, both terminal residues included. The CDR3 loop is CASSPGSGDTEFA.

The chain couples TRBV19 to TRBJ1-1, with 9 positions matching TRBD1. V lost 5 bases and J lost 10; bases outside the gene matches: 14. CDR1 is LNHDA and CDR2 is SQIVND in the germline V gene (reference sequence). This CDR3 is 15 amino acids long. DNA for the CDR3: TGTGCCAGTAGTTCCCGGGACAGGGCCGCCGGCGGAGCTTTCTTT. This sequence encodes CASSSRDRAAGGAFF.

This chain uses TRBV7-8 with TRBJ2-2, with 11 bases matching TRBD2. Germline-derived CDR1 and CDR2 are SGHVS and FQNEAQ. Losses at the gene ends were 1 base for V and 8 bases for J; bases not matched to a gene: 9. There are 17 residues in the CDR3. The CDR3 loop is CASSLETSGGLIGELFF. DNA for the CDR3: TGTGCCAGCAGCTTAGAAACTAGCGGGGGTCTAATTGGGGAGCTGTTTTTT.

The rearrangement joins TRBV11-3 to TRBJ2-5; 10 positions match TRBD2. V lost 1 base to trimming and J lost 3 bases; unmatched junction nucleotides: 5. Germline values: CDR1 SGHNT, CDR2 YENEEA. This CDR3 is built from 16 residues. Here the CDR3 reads CASSLGQRGGKETQYF. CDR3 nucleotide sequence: TGTGCCAGCAGCTTAGGCCAGCGGGGGGGAAAAGAGACCCAGTACTTC. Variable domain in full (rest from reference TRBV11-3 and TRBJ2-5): EAGVVQSPRYKIIEKKQPVAFWCNPISGHNTLYWYLQNLGQGPELLIRYENEEAVDDSQLPKDRFSAERLKGVDSTLKIQPAELGDSAVYLCASSLGQRGGKETQYFGPGTRLLVL.

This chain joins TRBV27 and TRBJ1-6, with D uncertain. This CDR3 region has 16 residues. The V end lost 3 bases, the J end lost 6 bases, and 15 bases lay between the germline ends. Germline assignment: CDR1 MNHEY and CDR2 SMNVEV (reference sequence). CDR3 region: CASSFLFNTGNSPLHF. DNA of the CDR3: TGTGCCAGCAGTTTTTTGTTTAATACCGGTAATTCACCCCTCCACTTT.

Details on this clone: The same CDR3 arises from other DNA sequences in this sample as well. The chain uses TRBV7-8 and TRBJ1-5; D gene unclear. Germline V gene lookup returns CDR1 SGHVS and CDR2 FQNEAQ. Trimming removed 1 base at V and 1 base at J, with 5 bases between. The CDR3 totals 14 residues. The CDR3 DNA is TGTGCCAGCAGCTTAGAGAGGAGCAATCAGCCCCAGCATTTT. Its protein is CASSLERSNQPQHF.

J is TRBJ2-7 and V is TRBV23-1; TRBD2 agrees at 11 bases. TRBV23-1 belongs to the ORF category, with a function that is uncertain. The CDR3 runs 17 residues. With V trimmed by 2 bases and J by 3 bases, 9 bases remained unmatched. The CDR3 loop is CASSQRSPGLAVYEQYF. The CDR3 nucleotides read TGCGCCAGCAGTCAACGTAGTCCGGGACTAGCGGTCTACGAGCAGTACTTC.

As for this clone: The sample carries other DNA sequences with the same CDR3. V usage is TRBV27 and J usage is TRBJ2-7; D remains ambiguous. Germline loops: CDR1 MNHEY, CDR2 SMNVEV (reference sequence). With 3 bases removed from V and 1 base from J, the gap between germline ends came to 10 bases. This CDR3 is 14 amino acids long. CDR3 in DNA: TGTGCCAGCAGTTTTGGGCAGAGTTCCTACGAGCAGTACTTC. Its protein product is CASSFGQSSYEQYF.

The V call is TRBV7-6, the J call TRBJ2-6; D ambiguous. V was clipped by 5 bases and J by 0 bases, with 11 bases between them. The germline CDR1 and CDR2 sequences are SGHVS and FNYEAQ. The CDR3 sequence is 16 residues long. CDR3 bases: TGTGCCAGCAGCGCGACAAAGCTCTCTGGGGCCAACGTCCTGACTTTC. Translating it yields CASSATKLSGANVLTF.

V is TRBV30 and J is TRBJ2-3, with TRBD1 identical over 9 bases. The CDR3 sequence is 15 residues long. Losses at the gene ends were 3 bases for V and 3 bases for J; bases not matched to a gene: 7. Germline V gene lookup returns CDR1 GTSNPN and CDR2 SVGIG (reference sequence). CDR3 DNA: TGTGCCTGGAGCGGGGGACAGGGTAAAACAGATACGCAGTATTTT. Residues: CAWSGGQGKTDTQYF. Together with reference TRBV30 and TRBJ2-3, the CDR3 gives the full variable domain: SQTIHQWPATLVQPVGSPLSLECTVEGTSNPNLYWYRQAAGRGLQLLFYSVGIGQISSEVPQNLSASRPQDRQFILSSKKLLLSDSGFYLCAWSGGQGKTDTQYFGPGTRLTVL.

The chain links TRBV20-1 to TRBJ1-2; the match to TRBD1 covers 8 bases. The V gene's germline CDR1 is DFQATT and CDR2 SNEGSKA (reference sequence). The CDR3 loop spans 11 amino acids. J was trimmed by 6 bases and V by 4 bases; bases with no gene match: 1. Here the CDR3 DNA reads TGCAGTGCTACGGACAGGGATGGCTACACCTTC. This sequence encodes CSATDRDGYTF.

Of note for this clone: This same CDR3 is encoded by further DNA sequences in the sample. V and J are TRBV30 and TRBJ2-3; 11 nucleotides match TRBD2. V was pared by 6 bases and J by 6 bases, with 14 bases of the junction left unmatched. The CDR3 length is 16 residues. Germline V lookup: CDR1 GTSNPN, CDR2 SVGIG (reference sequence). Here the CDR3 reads CACTGTSGGASDTQYF. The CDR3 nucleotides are TGTGCCTGCACCGGGACTAGCGGAGGGGCATCCGATACGCAGTATTTT.

As DNA, the CDR3 is TGTGCCAGCAGCCCCCCGGGGACCGGGGAGCTGTTTTTT. Protein sequence: CASSPPGTGELFF. V gene TRBV7-2 combines with J gene TRBJ2-2, with D possibly TRBD2 on 5 matching bases. This CDR3 contains 13 residues. Germline V gene lookup returns CDR1 SGHTA and CDR2 FQGNSA. With 5 bases removed from V and 5 bases from J, the gap between germline ends came to 9 bases.